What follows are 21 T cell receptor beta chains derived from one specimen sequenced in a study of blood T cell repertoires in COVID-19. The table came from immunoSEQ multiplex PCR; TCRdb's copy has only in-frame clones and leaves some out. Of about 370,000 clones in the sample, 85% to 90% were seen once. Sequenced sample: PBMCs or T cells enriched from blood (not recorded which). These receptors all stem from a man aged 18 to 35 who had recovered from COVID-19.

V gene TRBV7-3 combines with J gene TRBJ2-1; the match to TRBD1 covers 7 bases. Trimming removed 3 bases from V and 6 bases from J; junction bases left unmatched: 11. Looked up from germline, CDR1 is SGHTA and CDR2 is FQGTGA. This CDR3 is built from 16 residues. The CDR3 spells CASSLGYGDRFNEQFF. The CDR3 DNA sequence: TGTGCCAGCAGCTTGGGTTACGGGGACAGATTCAATGAGCAGTTCTTC. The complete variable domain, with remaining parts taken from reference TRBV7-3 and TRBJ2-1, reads GAGVSQTPSNKVTEKGKYVELRCDPISGHTALYWYRQSLGQGPEFLIYFQGTGAADDSGLPNDRFFAVRPEGSVSTLKIQRTERGDSAVYLCASSLGYGDRFNEQFFGPGTRLTVL.

CDR3 nucleotide sequence: TGTGCCAGCAGTCCACAGGGACGGTTCACCACTGAAGCTTTCTTT. Translation gives CASSPQGRFTTEAFF. The chain links TRBV6-5 to TRBJ1-1; D perhaps matches TRBD1 (6 bases). CDR3 length: 15 amino acids. V dropped 5 bases and J dropped 4 bases, with 17 bases sitting between them. Germline CDR1 is MNHEY and CDR2 is SVGAGI.

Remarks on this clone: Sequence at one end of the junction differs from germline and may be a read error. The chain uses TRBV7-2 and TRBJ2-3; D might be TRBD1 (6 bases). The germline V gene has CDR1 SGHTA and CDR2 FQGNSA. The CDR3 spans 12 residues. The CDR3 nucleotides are TGCTCCCGGGACACAAGCACAGATACGCAGTATTTT. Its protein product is CSRDTSTDTQYF.

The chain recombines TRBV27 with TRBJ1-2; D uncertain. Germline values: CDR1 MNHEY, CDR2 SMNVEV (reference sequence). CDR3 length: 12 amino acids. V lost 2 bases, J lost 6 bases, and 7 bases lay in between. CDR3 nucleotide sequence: TGTGCCAGCAGTTTACGGGGAGATGGCTACACCTTC. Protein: CASSLRGDGYTF.

The CDR3 nucleotides read TGTGCCAGCAGCTTGGAGCGGGAGGGGACCCAGTACTTC. This translates into CASSLEREGTQYF. The chain uses TRBV5-4 and TRBJ2-5; 10 bases match TRBD2. Unmatched junction bases numbered 0, after V lost 0 bases and J lost 7 bases. This CDR3 comprises 13 residues. Germline V gene lookup returns CDR1 SGHNT and CDR2 YYREEE (reference sequence).

CDR3 protein: CATSTGLRDRRNEKLFF. In DNA, the CDR3 is TGTGCCACCAGCACAGGTCTACGGGATAGACGAAATGAAAAACTGTTTTTT. This chain connects TRBV15 to TRBJ1-4, with D hard to call. CDR3 length: 17 residues. The V end was cut by 4 bases, the J end by 5 bases, with 20 bases between. CDR1 LNHNV and CDR2 YYDKDF come from the germline V gene (reference sequence).

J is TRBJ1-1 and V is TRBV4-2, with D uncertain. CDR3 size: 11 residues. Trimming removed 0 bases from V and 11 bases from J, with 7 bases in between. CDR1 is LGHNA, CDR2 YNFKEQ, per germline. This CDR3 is CASSQDSRAFF. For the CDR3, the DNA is TGTGCCAGCAGCCAAGATAGCCGGGCTTTCTTT.

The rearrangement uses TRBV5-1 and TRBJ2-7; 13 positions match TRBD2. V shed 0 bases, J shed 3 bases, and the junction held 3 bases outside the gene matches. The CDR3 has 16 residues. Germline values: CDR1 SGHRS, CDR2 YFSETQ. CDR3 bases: TGCGCCAGCAGCTTGGGACTAGCGGGGGGATTCTACGAGCAGTACTTC. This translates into CASSLGLAGGFYEQYF.

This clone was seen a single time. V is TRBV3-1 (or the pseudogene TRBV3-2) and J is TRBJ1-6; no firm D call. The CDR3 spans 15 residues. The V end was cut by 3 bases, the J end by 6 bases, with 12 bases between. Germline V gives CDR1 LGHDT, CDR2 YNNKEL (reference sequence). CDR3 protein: CASSHRTRTNSPLHF. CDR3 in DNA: TGTGCCAGCAGCCACCGGACTCGGACTAATTCACCCCTCCACTTT.

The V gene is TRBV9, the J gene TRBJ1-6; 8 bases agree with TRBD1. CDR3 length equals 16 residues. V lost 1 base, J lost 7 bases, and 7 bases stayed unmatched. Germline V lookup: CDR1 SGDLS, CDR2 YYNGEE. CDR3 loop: CASSVSGQGGNSPLHF. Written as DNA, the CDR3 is TGTGCCAGCAGCGTATCCGGACAGGGTGGCAATTCACCCCTCCACTTT. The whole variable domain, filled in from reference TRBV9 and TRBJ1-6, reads DSGVTQTPKHLITATGQRVTLRCSPRSGDLSVYWYQQSLDQGLQFLIQYYNGEERAKGNILERFSAQQFPDLHSELNLSSLELGDSALYFCASSVSGQGGNSPLHFGNGTRLTVT.

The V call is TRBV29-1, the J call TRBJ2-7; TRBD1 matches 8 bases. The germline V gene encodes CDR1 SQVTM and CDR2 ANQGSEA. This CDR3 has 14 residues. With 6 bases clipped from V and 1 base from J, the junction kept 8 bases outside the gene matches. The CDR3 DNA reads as TGCAGCGTCGAAACCGGGACAGGATCCTACGAGCAGTACTTC. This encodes CSVETGTGSYEQYF.

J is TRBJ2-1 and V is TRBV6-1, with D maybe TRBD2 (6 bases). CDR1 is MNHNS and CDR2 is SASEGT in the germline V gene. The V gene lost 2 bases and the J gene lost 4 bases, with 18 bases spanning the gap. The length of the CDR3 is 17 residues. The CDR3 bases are TGTGCCAGCAGTGAACCCCCCGGGGGTGGCGGTTACAATGAGCAGTTCTTC. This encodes CASSEPPGGGGYNEQFF.

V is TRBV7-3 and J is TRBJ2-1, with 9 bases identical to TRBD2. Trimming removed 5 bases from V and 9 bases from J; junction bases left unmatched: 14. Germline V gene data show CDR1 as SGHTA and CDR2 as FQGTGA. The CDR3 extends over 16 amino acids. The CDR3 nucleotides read TGTGCCAGCAGCACCTGCCTAGCGGGGAAAGGTTGTGAGCAGTTCTTC. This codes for CASSTCLAGKGCEQFF.

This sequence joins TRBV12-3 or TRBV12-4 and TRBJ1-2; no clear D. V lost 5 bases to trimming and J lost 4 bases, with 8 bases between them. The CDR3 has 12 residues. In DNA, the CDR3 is TGTGCCAGCAGTCCTTACAGCTATGGCTACACCTTC. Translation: CASSPYSYGYTF.

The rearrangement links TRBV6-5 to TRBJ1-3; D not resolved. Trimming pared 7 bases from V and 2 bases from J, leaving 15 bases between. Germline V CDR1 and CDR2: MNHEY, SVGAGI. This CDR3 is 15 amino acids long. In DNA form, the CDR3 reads TGTGCCAGCACCACCTTGGGAGGGCCTGGAAACACCATATATTTT. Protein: CASTTLGGPGNTIYF.

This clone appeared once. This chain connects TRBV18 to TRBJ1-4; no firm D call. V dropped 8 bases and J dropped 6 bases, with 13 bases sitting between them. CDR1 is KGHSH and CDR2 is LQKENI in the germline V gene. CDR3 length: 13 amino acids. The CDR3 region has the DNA TGTGCCAGCCGATCTGGGAGGGATGAAAAACTGTTTTTT. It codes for CASRSGRDEKLFF.

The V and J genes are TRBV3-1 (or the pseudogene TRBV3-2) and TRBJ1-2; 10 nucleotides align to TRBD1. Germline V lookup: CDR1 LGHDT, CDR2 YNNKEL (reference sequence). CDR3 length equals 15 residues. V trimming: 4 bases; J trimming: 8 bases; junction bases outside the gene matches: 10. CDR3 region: CASSRRDRGRKGYTF. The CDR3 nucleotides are TGTGCCAGCAGCCGCAGGGACAGGGGAAGGAAAGGCTACACCTTC.

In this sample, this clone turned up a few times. In nucleotides, the CDR3 is TGTGCCAGCTCACTAAACGGGGGGATGAACAATGAGCAGTTCTTC. Translated: CASSLNGGMNNEQFF. This chain connects TRBV18 to TRBJ2-1; TRBD2 matches at 7 bases. The CDR3 totals 15 residues. In germline, CDR1 is KGHSH, CDR2 LQKENI. V lost 4 bases to trimming and J lost 5 bases; unmatched junction nucleotides: 8.

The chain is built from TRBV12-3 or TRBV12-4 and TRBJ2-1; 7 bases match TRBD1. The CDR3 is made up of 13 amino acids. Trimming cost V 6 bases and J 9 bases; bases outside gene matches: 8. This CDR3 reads CASSPGTEAEQFF. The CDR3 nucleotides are TGTGCCAGCAGCCCAGGGACAGAGGCTGAGCAGTTCTTC.

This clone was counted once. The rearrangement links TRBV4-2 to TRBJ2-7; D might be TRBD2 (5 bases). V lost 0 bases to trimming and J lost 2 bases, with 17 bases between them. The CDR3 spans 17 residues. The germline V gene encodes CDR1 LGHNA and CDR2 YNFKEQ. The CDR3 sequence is CASSQEVDGGLTYEQYF. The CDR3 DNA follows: TGTGCCAGCAGCCAAGAAGTTGATGGCGGGTTGACCTACGAGCAGTACTTC.

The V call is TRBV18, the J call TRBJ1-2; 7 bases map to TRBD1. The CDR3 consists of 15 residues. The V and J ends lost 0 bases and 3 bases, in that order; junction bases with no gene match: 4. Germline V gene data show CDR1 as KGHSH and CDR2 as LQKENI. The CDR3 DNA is TGTGCCAGCTCACCACCGTCGGGACAGTACTATGGCTACACCTTC. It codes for CASSPPSGQYYGYTF.